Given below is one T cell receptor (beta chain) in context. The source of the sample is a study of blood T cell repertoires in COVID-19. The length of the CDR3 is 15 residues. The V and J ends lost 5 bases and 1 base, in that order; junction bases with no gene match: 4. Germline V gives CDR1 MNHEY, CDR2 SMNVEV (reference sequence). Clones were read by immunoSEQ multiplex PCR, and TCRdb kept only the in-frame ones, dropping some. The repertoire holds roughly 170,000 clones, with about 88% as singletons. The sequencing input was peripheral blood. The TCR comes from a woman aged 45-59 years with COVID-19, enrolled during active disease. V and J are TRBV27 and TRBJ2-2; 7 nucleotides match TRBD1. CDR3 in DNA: TGTGCCAGCAGTACACGACAGGGGAACACCGGGGAGCTGTTTTTT. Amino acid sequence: CASSTRQGNTGELFF.